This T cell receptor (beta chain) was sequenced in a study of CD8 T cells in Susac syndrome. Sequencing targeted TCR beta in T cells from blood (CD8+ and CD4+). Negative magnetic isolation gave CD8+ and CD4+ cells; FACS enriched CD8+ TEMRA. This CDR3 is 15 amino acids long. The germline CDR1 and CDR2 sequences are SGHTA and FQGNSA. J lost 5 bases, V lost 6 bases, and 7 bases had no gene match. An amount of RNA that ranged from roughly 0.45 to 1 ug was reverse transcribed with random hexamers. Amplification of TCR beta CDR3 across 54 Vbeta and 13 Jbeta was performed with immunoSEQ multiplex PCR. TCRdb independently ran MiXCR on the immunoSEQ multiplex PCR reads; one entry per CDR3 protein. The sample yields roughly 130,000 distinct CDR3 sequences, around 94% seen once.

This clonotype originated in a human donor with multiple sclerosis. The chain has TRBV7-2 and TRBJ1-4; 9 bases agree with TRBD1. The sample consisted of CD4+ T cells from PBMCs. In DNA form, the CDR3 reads TGTGCCAGCAGTTACGACAGGGGGTCCAATGAAAAACTGTTTTTT. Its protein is CASSYDRGSNEKLFF.